This T cell receptor beta chain originates from a study of blood T cell repertoires in COVID-19. Background on the study: The United States, Italy and Spain were the sources of the acute and convalescent COVID-19 samples. The analysed material was cDNA or gDNA that came from T cells, B-cell-depleted T cells, or PBMCs.

The repertoire was sequenced with immunoSEQ multiplex PCR; TCRdb's copy has only in-frame clones and lacks some. The sample lists roughly 380,000 clones, 88% occurring once. Trimming took 0 bases from V and 1 from J, leaving 9 bases between them. Looked up from germline, CDR1 is LGHDT and CDR2 is YNNKEL (reference sequence). CDR3 length: 15 amino acids. The sample taken for sequencing was PBMCs or T cells enriched from blood (not recorded which). The TCR sequence derives from a woman in her twenties or thirties who had been exposed to COVID-19. The V call is TRBV3-1 (or the pseudogene TRBV3-2), the J call TRBJ1-1; no firm D call. This chain's CDR3 is CASSQDSHSNTEAFF. The CDR3 DNA reads as TGTGCCAGCAGCCAAGACTCGCACTCGAACACTGAAGCTTTCTTT.